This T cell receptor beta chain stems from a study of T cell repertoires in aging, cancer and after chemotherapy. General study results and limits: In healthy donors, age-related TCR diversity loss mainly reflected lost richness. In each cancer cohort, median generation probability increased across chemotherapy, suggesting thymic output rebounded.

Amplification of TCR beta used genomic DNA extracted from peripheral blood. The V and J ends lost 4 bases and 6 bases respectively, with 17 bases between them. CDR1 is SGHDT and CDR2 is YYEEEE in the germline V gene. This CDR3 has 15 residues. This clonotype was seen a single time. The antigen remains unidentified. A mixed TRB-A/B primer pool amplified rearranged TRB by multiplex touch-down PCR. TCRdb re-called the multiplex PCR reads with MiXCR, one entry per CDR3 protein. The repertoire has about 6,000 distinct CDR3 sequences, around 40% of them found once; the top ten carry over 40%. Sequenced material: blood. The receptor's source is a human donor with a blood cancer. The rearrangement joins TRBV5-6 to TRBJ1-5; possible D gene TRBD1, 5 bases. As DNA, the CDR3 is TGTGCCAGCAGCCCCGAAGGGGCAGGGCCTCAGCCCCAGCATTTT. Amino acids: CASSPEGAGPQPQHF.